What follows is one T cell receptor beta chain and its context. Its antigen remains unidentified. The sample belongs to a study of blood T cells in healthy people across ages. Overall study results and limits: As age increased, TCR beta diversity per million T cells fell in a roughly linear fashion. Estimates drawn from one million T cells were deemed to understate diversity. Aged donors had fewer naive CD4+ cells and lower diversity than long-lived donors.

The CDR3 length is 14 residues. CDR1 SGHRS and CDR2 YFSETQ come from the germline V gene. J was trimmed by 5 bases and V by 5 bases; bases with no gene match: 4. The authors ran a second PCR of 7 to 11 cycles using a sample-barcoded 5' primer and a J-beta primer mix. MiXCR was run by TCRdb on the 5' RACE reads, yielding one entry per CDR3 protein. The table has more than 700,000 distinct CDR3 sequences, around 50% seen once. This chain joins TRBV5-1 and TRBJ2-1; 10 nucleotides line up with TRBD2. The sequence was collected from a man older than 75 in good health. Sequencing was performed on blood. CDR3: CASRGLAEDNEQFF. CDR3 DNA: TGCGCCAGCAGAGGACTAGCGGAGGACAATGAGCAGTTCTTC.